This section outlines one T cell receptor beta chain sequence together with its context. These data come from a study of T-cell reconstitution after alpha-beta-depleted transplantation in children. A TCRbeta library incorporating unique molecular identifiers was prepared. Via MiXCR, TCRdb re-called the PCR reads, giving one row per CDR3 protein. The repertoire holds a few hundred thousand distinct CDR3 sequences, with about a tenth as singletons. The receptor's source is a human donor who donated a stem cell graft to a child with acute lymphoblastic leukemia. Material: PBMCs from the stem cell graft donor, obtained from the stem cell graft.

The CDR3 sequence: CASSLGIGTGGMDEQFF. The CDR3 DNA is TGTGCCAGCAGCTTAGGGATCGGGACAGGGGGCATGGATGAGCAGTTCTTC. The chain employs TRBV7-3 and TRBJ2-1; the match to TRBD1 covers 12 bases. V shed 2 bases, J shed 8 bases, and the junction held 10 bases outside the gene matches. The CDR3 sequence is 17 residues long. Per the germline V gene, CDR1 is SGHTA and CDR2 is FQGTGA.